This TCR beta chain was profiled in a study of T-cell memory formation after mild COVID-19. Trimming removed 1 base from V and 8 bases from J, with 7 bases in between. Per the germline V gene, CDR1 is SGHRS and CDR2 is YFSETQ. The CDR3 has 13 residues. TCRdb itself ran the 5' RACE reads through MiXCR, one entry per CDR3 protein. The sample holds hundreds of thousands of distinct CDR3 sequences, 12% to 15% seen once. This clonotype occurred many times. The clonotype comes from a man aged 18-30 years who had mild COVID-19 (a few samples of this study predate the infection). Cell type and time point are not known. Sequences were obtained from PBMCs or a T cell subset sorted from them (not recorded which). The J gene is TRBJ1-6, the V gene TRBV5-1, with D perhaps TRBD1 (5 bases). The CDR3 protein is CASSLQGHSPLHF. CDR3 sequence (DNA): TGCGCCAGCAGCTTGCAGGGTCATTCACCCCTCCACTTT.